This entry lists 18 T cell receptor beta chains sequenced from one sample in a study of blood T cell repertoires in COVID-19. Assay: immunoSEQ multiplex PCR; the TCRdb copy retains only in-frame clones and omits some. The sample consists of around 190,000 clones, 82% of them appearing once. The sample taken for sequencing was peripheral blood. All receptors come from a woman aged 55-69 years with COVID-19, enrolled during active disease.

This sequence joins TRBV5-4 and TRBJ2-1; 15 bases line up with TRBD2. V shed 4 bases and J 0 bases; nucleotides not matched to a gene: 8. Germline CDR1 is SGHNT and CDR2 is YYREEE (reference sequence). The CDR3 is 19 residues long. The DNA for the CDR3 is TGTGCCAGCAGCCCCGGGACTAGCGGGGGGCAAAACTCCTACAATGAGCAGTTCTTC. Protein sequence: CASSPGTSGGQNSYNEQFF.

CDR3 residues: CASCPNGGARDEQYF. The CDR3 DNA follows: TGTGCCAGCTGTCCGAACGGGGGAGCGAGGGACGAGCAGTACTTC. The chain is built from TRBV6-6 and TRBJ2-7; D might be TRBD2 (6 bases). This CDR3 is 15 amino acids long. Looked up from germline, CDR1 is MNHNY and CDR2 is SVGAGI (reference sequence). V lost 8 bases, J lost 5 bases, and 22 bases lay in between.

This chain links TRBV6-2 or TRBV6-3 with TRBJ2-2, with D uncertain. The V gene lost 3 bases and the J gene lost 3 bases, with 11 bases spanning the gap. The CDR3 runs to 15 residues. The germline gives CDR1 MNHEY, CDR2 SVGEGT. In DNA form, the CDR3 reads TGTGCCAGCAGTTATCAGCTAGGAGACACCGGGGAGCTGTTTTTT. Its protein product is CASSYQLGDTGELFF.

This chain joins TRBV14 and TRBJ1-5; unclear D gene. The length of the CDR3 is 13 residues. CDR1 and CDR2 (germline): SGHDN, FVKESK. V was trimmed by 0 bases and J by 4 bases, leaving 4 bases between them. The DNA of the CDR3 is TGTGCCAGCAGCCAAGATTTAAATCAGCCCCAGCATTTT. It is translated as CASSQDLNQPQHF.

The V and J genes are TRBV5-8 and TRBJ1-4; the D is unclear. Germline assignment: CDR1 SGHTS and CDR2 YDEGEE. V dropped 5 bases and J dropped 10 bases, with 15 bases sitting between them. The length of the CDR3 is 13 residues. The CDR3 bases are TGTGCCAGCAGTCCTCGACAAAGCCCAAAACTGTTTTTT. This translates into CASSPRQSPKLFF.

V is TRBV9 and J is TRBJ2-7; the D gene is possibly TRBD2 (7 bases). From germline, CDR1 is SGDLS and CDR2 YYNGEE. Trimming left V 3 bases short and J 2 bases short, with 21 bases between. The CDR3 consists of 17 residues. This CDR3 is CASSAGSGHGRTYEQYF. CDR3 DNA: TGTGCCAGCAGCGCCGGGTCGGGACACGGGAGGACCTACGAGCAGTACTTC.

This sequence joins TRBV18 and TRBJ1-1; TRBD1 is a possible D gene (6 bases). The CDR3 loop spans 16 amino acids. With 6 bases removed from V and 0 bases from J, the gap between germline ends came to 17 bases. Germline V gene sequence: CDR1 KGHSH, CDR2 LQKENI. In nucleotides, the CDR3 is TGTGCCAGCTCCCCCACAAGAGGGGGTTTGAACACTGAAGCTTTCTTT. As protein: CASSPTRGGLNTEAFF.

The J gene is TRBJ2-5, the V gene TRBV15; no clear D. V lost 0 bases, J lost 9 bases, and 14 bases lay in between. The CDR3 runs 14 residues. The germline CDR1 and CDR2 sequences are LNHNV and YYDKDF (reference sequence). CDR3 bases: TGTGCCACCAGCAGAGATTCGGGTCCGTCGCCCCAGTACTTC. This translates into CATSRDSGPSPQYF.

The rearrangement uses TRBV5-4 and TRBJ2-2; the match to TRBD2 covers 9 bases. Germline V gene lookup returns CDR1 SGHNT and CDR2 YYREEE (reference sequence). The CDR3 has 15 amino acids. J gave up 2 bases and V 4 bases, and 3 bases lay outside the gene matches. The DNA for the CDR3 is TGTGCCAGCAGCACCGGGACTAGCAACACCGGGGAGCTGTTTTTT. This translates into CASSTGTSNTGELFF.

The chain has TRBV7-2 and TRBJ1-1; TRBD1 aligns across 9 bases. After removal of 5 bases from V and 11 bases from J, the junction contained 9 bases not matched to a gene. CDR1 and CDR2 (germline): SGHTA, FQGNSA. This CDR3 has 13 residues. CDR3 residues: CASSPGTGQRAFF. The CDR3 DNA reads as TGTGCCAGCAGCCCGGGGACAGGGCAGCGGGCTTTCTTT.

This clone was recorded only once. This chain connects TRBV28 to TRBJ1-4; 8 bases are a match to TRBD1. Germline lookup yields CDR1 MDHEN and CDR2 SYDVKM. The CDR3 loop spans 14 amino acids. J was trimmed by 0 bases and V by 8 bases; bases with no gene match: 2. CDR3 DNA: TGTGCCAGCTCGGACAGGGCAACTAATGAAAAACTGTTTTTT. This gives the protein CASSDRATNEKLFF. Full variable domain (missing parts from reference TRBV28 and TRBJ1-4): DVKVTQSSRYLVKRTGEKVFLECVQDMDHENMFWYRQDPGLGLRLIYFSYDVKMKEKGDIPEGYSVSREKKERFSLILESASTNQTSMYLCASSDRATNEKLFFGSGTQLSVL.

The rearrangement links TRBV28 to TRBJ2-2, with TRBD2 matching 8 bases. Germline CDR1 and CDR2: MDHEN and SYDVKM. The CDR3 is 18 residues long. V lost 7 bases, J lost 8 bases, and 21 bases stayed unmatched. The CDR3 DNA follows: TGTGCCAGCACCAACCCCAGGCTAGCGGGTTCTCGTTCGGGGGAGCTGTTTTTT. This gives the protein CASTNPRLAGSRSGELFF.

V gene TRBV3-1 (or the pseudogene TRBV3-2) combines with J gene TRBJ1-1; a possible D gene is TRBD1 (5 bases). The CDR3 length is 13 residues. Between the trimmed V and J ends, which lost 1 base and 10 bases, there was a span of 13 bases. The germline CDR1 and CDR2 sequences are LGHDT and YNNKEL (reference sequence). The CDR3 coding sequence is TGTGCCAGCAGCCAAGGCGTGACAGCGGGAGCTTTCTTT. Residues: CASSQGVTAGAFF.

The V and J genes are TRBV11-1 and TRBJ1-1; a weak D match, TRBD1 (6 bases). The CDR3 sequence is 15 residues long. V was cut by 5 bases and J by 2 bases, with 15 bases left in between. CDR1 and CDR2 from the germline V gene are SGHAT and FQDESV (reference sequence). The CDR3: CASSITDSINTEAFF. CDR3 bases: TGTGCCAGCAGCATCACGGACAGTATTAACACTGAAGCTTTCTTT.

V and J are TRBV3-1 (or the pseudogene TRBV3-2) and TRBJ1-5; D gene uncertain. The V gene lost 3 bases and the J gene lost 7 bases, with 10 bases spanning the gap. CDR3 size: 13 residues. Germline V gene sequence: CDR1 LGHDT, CDR2 YNNKEL (reference sequence). Here the CDR3 reads CASSQGSSQPQHF. CDR3 nucleotide sequence: TGTGCCAGCAGCCAGGGCAGCAGCCAGCCCCAGCATTTT.

Details on this clone: The same CDR3 arises from other DNA sequences in this sample as well. This chain uses TRBV2 with TRBJ2-7, with D possibly being TRBD1 (6 bases). The CDR3 is made up of 12 amino acids. Trimming took 6 bases from V and 3 from J, leaving 9 bases between them. Germline loops: CDR1 SNHLY, CDR2 FYNNEI. CDR3 DNA sequence: TGTGCCAGCAGGACGGACAGCTACGAGCAGTACTTC. Its translation: CASRTDSYEQYF.

This sequence joins TRBV27 and TRBJ1-6, with D tentatively TRBD1 (6 bases). Trimming took off 4 bases at V and 11 bases at J, with 9 bases between the two ends. The CDR3 has 12 residues. Germline CDR1 reads MNHEY; CDR2 reads SMNVEV (reference sequence). The CDR3 DNA reads as TGTGCCAGCAGTTCCGGGACAACACCCCTCCACTTT. Its translation is CASSSGTTPLHF.

The rearrangement joins TRBV9 to TRBJ1-2; 8 positions match TRBD1. CDR1 and CDR2 (germline): SGDLS, YYNGEE. The V gene end was trimmed by 0 bases and the J gene end by 2 bases; junction bases not matched to a gene: 9. This CDR3 comprises 17 residues. The CDR3 here is CASSVAGQGMGNYGYTF. The CDR3 DNA is TGTGCCAGCAGCGTAGCAGGACAGGGCATGGGGAACTATGGCTACACCTTC.